A selection of T cell receptor beta chains follows, all from one sample in a study of T cells in Graves' hyperthyroidism and ophthalmopathy. TCRdb re-called the multiplex PCR reads through MiXCR, storing one row per CDR3 protein. The sample includes around 690,000 distinct CDR3 sequences, about 20% seen only once; the top ten take over 30%. Source material: blood. These receptor sequences come from a man aged 25-45 years with Graves' ophthalmopathy. Both conserved end residues are part of each CDR3. The order of the fields is J gene, V gene, D gene, clone size, CDR3 DNA, CDR3 protein. D genes are given only for firm matches. Expanded clones get a size class; other rows say once, few or many, or leave the size out.

>TRBJ2-1|TRBV28|TRBD2|few
TGTGCCAGCACCTCCCACAATAGCGGGAGAGAGGGTCTTTACAATGAGCAGTTCTTC
CASTSHNSGREGLYNEQFF
>TRBJ1-1|TRBV3-1|TRBD1|many
TGTGCCAGCAGCCCAACAGGGGGTTACACTGAAGCTTTCTTT
CASSPTGGYTEAFF
>TRBJ2-2|TRBV5-1|TRBD2|few
TGCGCCAGCAGCCGTCTTATCTCGGGACTAGCGGGAGCTAGGGTCGATGGCACCGGGGAGCTGTTTTTT
CASSRLISGLAGARVDGTGELFF
>TRBJ2-3|TRBV28|.|.
TGTGCCAGCAGTACGGGTGGAGTGCGGGATTCTAGCACAGATACGCAGTATTTT
CASSTGGVRDSSTDTQYF
>TRBJ2-1|TRBV5-1|.|many
TGCGCCAGCAGCAATTCCGGGGAACCAGAGCAGTTCTTC
CASSNSGEPEQFF
>TRBJ2-1|TRBV28|.|few
TGTGCCACTTTGATCTCCCCGACCTACAATGAGCAGTTCTTC
CATLISPTYNEQFF
>TRBJ2-3|TRBV20-1|.|.
TGCAGTGCTAGAGTCAAATACTACCGGGCTTCTAGCACAGATACGCAGTATTTT
CSARVKYYRASSTDTQYF
>TRBJ2-7|TRBV5-1|.|.
TGCGCCAGCAGCTTAGCCCCGGAGGGAAAAACCTACGAGCAGTACTTC
CASSLAPEGKTYEQYF
>TRBJ1-5|TRBV30|TRBD1|few
TGTGCCTGGAGTGGGACAGGGGATCAGCCCCAGCATTTT
CAWSGTGDQPQHF
>TRBJ2-1|TRBV2|TRBD2|.
TGTGCCAGCAGCCAAACAGGACTAGCGGGAAACACCTACAATGAGCAGTTCTTC
CASSQTGLAGNTYNEQFF
>TRBJ2-1|TRBV6-5|.|.
TGTGCCAGCAGTTACTCGGACTTTTACAATGAGCAGTTCTTC
CASSYSDFYNEQFF
>TRBJ2-3|TRBV3-1|.|many
TGTGCCAGCAGCCAAGAAAGCCTCATTAGCACAGATACGCAGTATTTT
CASSQESLISTDTQYF
>TRBJ2-7|TRBV6-1|TRBD2|.
TGTGCCAGCAGGAAGGGGGGGTTCGGGACTAGCGGGAGAAACGAGCAGTACTTC
CASRKGGFGTSGRNEQYF
>TRBJ2-7|TRBV20-1|TRBD2|few
TGCAGTGCTAGCCGACATTCTAGCGGGAGTCACTTC
CSASRHSSGSHF
>TRBJ2-7|TRBV28|.|.
TGTGCCAGCAGTTTAAACCACGAGCAGTACTTC
CASSLNHEQYF
>TRBJ2-3|TRBV24-1|TRBD2|few
TGTGCCACCAGTGGACTAGCGGGAGTGGATACGCAGTATTTT
CATSGLAGVDTQYF
>TRBJ2-2|TRBV5-1|.|.
TGCGCCAGCAGCTTGCAGTGGGTCAACACCGGGGAGCTGTTTTTT
CASSLQWVNTGELFF
>TRBJ2-1|TRBV6-1|.|.
TGTGCCAGCCGGCGACGGGGGCTGGAGGGGGGCAATGAGCAGTTCTTC
CASRRRGLEGGNEQFF
>TRBJ1-1|TRBV11-2|.|many
TGTGCCAGCACATTTCTTGGGGGGGGGGACACTGAAGCTTTCTTT
CASTFLGGGDTEAFF
>TRBJ2-4|TRBV6-1|TRBD2|.
TGTGCCAGCAGTGAATTCCAGCGGGATAACATTCAGTACTTC
CASSEFQRDNIQYF